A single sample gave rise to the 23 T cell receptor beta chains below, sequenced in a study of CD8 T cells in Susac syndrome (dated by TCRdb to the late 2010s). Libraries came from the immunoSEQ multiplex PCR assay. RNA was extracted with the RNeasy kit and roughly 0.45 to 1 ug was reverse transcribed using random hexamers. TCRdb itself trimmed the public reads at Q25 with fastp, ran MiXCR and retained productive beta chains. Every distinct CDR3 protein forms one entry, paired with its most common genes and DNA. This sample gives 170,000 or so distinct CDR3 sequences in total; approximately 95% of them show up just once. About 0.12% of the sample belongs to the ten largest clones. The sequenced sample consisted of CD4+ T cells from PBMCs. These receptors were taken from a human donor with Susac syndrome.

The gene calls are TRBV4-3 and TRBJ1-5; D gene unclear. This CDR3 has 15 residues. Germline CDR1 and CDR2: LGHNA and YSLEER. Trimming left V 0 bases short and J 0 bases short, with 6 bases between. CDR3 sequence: CASSQDGYSNQPQHF. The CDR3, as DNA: TGCGCCAGCAGCCAAGATGGGTATAGCAATCAGCCCCAGCATTTT.

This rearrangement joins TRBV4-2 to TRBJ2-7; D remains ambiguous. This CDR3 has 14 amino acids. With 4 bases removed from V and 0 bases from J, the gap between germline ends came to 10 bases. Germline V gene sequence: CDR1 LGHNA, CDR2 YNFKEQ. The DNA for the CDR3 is TGTGCCAGCAGCCCTTCGGGTGGCTCCTACGAGCAGTACTTC. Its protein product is CASSPSGGSYEQYF.

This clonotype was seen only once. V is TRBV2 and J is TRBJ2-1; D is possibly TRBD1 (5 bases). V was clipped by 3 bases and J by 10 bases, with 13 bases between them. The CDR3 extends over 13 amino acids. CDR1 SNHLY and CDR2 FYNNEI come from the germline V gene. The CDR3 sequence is CASSDGQGGEQFF. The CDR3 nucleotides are TGTGCCAGCAGTGATGGCCAGGGTGGCGAGCAGTTCTTC.

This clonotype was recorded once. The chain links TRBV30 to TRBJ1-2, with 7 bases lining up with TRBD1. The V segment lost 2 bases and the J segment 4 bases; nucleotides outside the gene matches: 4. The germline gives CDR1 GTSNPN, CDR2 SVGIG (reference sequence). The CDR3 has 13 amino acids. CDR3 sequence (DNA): TGTGCCTGGAGTCCCGGGACAGCCTATGGCTACACCTTC. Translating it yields CAWSPGTAYGYTF.

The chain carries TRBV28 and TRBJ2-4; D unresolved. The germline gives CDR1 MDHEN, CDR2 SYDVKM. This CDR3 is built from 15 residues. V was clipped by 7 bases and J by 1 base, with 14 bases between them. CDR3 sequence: CASKPPGLAKNIQYF. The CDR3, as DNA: TGTGCCAGCAAGCCCCCAGGTCTGGCCAAAAACATTCAGTACTTC.

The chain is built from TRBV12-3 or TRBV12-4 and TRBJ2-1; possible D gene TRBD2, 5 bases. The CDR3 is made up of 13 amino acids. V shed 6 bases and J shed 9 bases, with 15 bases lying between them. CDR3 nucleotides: TGTGCCAGCAGCCCCTCGGCCCGGGGTGAGCAGTTCTTC. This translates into CASSPSARGEQFF.

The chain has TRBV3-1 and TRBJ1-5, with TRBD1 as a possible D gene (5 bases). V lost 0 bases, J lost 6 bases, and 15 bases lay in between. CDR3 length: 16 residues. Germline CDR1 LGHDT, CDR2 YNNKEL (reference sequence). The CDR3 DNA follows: TGTGCCAGCAGCCAAGATCTACAGGACGGGGCTCAGCCCCAGCATTTT. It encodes CASSQDLQDGAQPQHF.

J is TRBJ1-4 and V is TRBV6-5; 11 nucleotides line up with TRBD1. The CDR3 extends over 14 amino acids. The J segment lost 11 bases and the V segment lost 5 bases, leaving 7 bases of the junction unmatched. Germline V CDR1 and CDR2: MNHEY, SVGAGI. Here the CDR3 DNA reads TGTGCCAGCAGTGAGGACAGGGGGCAGCGGAAACTGTTTTTT. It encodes CASSEDRGQRKLFF.

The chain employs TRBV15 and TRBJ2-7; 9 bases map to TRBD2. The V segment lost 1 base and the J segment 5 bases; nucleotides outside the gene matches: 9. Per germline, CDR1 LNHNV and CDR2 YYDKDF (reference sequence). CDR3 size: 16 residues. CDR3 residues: CATSRGGGTSLNEQYF. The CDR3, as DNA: TGTGCCACCAGCAGAGGAGGCGGGACTAGCCTAAACGAGCAGTACTTC.

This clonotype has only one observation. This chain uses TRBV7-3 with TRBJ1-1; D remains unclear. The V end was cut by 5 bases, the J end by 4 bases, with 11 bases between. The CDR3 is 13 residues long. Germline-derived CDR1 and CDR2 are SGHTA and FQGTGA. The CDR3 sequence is CASSLKRGTEAFF. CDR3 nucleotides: TGTGCCAGCAGCCTAAAACGAGGCACTGAAGCTTTCTTT.

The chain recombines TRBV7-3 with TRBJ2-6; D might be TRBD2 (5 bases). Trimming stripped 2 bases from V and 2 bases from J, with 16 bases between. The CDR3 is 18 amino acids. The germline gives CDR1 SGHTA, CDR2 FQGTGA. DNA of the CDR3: TGTGCCAGCAGCTTATACCGAACTCGGGGTACTGGGGCCAACGTCCTGACTTTC. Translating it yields CASSLYRTRGTGANVLTF.

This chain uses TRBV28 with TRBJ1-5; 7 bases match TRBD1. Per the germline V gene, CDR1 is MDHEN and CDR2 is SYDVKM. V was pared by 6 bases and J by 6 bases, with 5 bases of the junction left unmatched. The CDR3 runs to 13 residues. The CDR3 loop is CASSTDRVQPQHF. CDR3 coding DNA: TGTGCCAGCAGCACTGACAGGGTTCAGCCCCAGCATTTT.

The chain's CDR3 is CATSDPDRAGRDTQYF. The DNA for the CDR3 is TGTGCCACCAGTGACCCTGACAGGGCCGGTCGGGATACGCAGTATTTT. The rearrangement links TRBV24-1 to TRBJ2-3, with 7 bases that match TRBD1. After removal of 4 bases from V and 6 bases from J, the junction contained 12 bases not matched to a gene. Looked up from germline, CDR1 is KGHDR and CDR2 is SFDVKD. The CDR3 totals 16 residues.

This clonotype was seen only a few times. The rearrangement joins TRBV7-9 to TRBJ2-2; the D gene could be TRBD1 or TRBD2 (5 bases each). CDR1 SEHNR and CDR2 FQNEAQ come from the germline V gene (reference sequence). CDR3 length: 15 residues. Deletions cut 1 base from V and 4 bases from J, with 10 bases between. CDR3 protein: CASSLGSGSTGELFF. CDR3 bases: TGTGCCAGCAGCTTAGGCTCAGGGAGCACCGGGGAGCTGTTTTTT.

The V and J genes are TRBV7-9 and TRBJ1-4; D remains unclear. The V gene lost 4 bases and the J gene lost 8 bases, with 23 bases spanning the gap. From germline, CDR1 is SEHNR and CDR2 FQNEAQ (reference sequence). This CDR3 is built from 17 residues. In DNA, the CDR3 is TGTGCCAGCAGCTCCGGACGACGGCTCGATAGAGGGGAAAAACTGTTTTTT. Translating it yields CASSSGRRLDRGEKLFF.

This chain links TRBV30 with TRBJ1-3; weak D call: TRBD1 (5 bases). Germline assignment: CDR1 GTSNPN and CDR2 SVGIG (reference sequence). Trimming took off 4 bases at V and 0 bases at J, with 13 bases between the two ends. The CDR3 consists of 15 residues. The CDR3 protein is CAWTVGRNSGNTIYF. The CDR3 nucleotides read TGTGCCTGGACCGTGGGACGGAACTCTGGAAACACCATATATTTT.

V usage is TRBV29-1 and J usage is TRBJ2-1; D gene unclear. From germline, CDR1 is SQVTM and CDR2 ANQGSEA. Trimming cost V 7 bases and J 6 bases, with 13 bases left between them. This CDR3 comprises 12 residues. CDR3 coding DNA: TGCAGCGCGAAGGAGCTCACCAATGAGCAGTTCTTC. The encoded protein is CSAKELTNEQFF.

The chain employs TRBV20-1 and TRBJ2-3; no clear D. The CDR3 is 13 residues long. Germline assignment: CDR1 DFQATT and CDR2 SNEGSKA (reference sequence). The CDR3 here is CGILGDSTDTQYF. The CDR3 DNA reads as TGCGGCATTCTTGGGGATAGCACAGATACGCAGTATTTT.

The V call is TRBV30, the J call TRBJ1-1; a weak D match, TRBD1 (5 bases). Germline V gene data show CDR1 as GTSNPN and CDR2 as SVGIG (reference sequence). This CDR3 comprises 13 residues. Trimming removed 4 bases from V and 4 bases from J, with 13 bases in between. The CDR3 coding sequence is TGTGCCTGGACGAGGGGATTAGGCACTGAAGCTTTCTTT. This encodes CAWTRGLGTEAFF.

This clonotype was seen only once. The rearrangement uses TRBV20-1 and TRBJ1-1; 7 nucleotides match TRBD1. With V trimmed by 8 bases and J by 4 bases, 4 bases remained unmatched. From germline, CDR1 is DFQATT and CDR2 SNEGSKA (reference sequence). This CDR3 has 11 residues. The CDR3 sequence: CSPTGVTEAFF. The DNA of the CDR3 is TGCAGTCCCACAGGGGTCACTGAAGCTTTCTTT.

Written as DNA, the CDR3 is TGTGCCAGCAGCCCCCTAGGACAGGGAAACACTGAAGCTTTCTTT. It yields the protein CASSPLGQGNTEAFF. V and J are TRBV5-6 and TRBJ1-1; 8 nucleotides match TRBD1. V was clipped by 4 bases and J by 2 bases; unmatched bases: 7. This CDR3 is 15 amino acids long. CDR1 and CDR2 (germline): SGHDT, YYEEEE. The full variable domain, rest sourced from reference TRBV5-6 and TRBJ1-1, is DAGVTQSPTHLIKTRGQQVTLRCSPKSGHDTVSWYQQALGQGPQFIFQYYEEEERQRGNFPDRFSGHQFPNYSSELNVNALLLGDSALYLCASSPLGQGNTEAFFGQGTRLTVV.

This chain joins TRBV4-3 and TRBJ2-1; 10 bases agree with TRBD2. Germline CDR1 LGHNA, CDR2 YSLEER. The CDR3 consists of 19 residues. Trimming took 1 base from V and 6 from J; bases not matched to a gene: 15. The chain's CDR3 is CASSQVSSGSYFRRNEQFF. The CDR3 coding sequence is TGCGCCAGCAGCCAAGTCTCTAGCGGGAGTTATTTTCGCCGCAATGAGCAGTTCTTC.

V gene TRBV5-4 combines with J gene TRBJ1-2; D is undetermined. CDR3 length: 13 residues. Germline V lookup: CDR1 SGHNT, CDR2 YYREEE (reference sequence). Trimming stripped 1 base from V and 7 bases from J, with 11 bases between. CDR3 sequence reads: CASSLTRKVGYTF. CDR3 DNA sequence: TGTGCCAGCAGCTTGACGAGGAAGGTTGGCTACACCTTC.